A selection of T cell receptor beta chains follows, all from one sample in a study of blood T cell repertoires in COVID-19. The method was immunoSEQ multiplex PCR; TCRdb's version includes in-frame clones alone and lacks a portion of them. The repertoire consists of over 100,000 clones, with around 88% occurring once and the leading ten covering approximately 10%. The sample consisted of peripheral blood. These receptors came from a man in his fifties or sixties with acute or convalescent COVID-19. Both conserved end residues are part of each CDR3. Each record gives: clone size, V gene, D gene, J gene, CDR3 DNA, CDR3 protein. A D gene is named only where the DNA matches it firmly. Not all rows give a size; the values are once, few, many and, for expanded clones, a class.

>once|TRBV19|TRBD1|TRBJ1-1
TGTGCCAGTAGTATAATACCGGGACAGGGAACTGAAGCTTTCTTT
CASSIIPGQGTEAFF
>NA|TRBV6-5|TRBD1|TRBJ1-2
TGTGCCAGCAGTTCACCGGGACAGGTCTATGGCTACACCTTC
CASSSPGQVYGYTF
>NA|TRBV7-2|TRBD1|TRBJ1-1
TGTGCCAGCAGCCTTAGAGTACCCAGGACAGGGGGCGAAGCTTTCTTT
CASSLRVPRTGGEAFF
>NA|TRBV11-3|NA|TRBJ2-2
TGTGCCAGCAGCTTAGATTCCAGAAGCACCGGGGAGCTGTTTTTT
CASSLDSRSTGELFF
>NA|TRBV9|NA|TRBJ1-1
TGTGCCAGCAGCGTAATCCTGAGGGAGATGAACACTGAAGCTTTCTTT
CASSVILREMNTEAFF
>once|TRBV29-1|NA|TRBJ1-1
TGCAGCGTTGAAGGGGCAGGGGTTAACACTGAAGCTTTCTTT
CSVEGAGVNTEAFF
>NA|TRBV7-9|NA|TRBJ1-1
TGTGCCAGCAGCAGAGGACGCGGGACCAGGAACACTGAAGCTTTCTTT
CASSRGRGTRNTEAFF
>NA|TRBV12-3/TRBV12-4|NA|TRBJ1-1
TGTGCCAGCAGTTTGGGACAACTTGAAGCTTTCTTT
CASSLGQLEAFF
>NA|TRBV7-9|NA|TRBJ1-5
TGTGCCAGCAGCTTAGGTGGGAGGGGGAGATTCTATCAGCCCCAGCATTTT
CASSLGGRGRFYQPQHF
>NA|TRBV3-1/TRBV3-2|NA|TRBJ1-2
TGTGCCAGCAGCCAGTCAGAATATGGCTACACCTTC
CASSQSEYGYTF
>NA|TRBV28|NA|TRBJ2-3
TGTGCCAGCAGCTTCACAGATACGCAGTATTTT
CASSFTDTQYF
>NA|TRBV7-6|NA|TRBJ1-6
TGTGCCAGCAGCTTAGAGGGGCCTTCCAATTCACCCCTCCACTTT
CASSLEGPSNSPLHF
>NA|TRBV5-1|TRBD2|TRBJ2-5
TGCGCCAGCAGCTTGGAGGGACTAGGGGGCCAAGAGACCCAGTACTTC
CASSLEGLGGQETQYF
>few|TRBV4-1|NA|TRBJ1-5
TGCGCCAGCAGCCTAGGACATAGCAATCAGCCCCAGCATTTT
CASSLGHSNQPQHF
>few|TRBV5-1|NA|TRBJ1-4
TGCGCCAGCAGCTTTACAGTTGATAATGAAAAACTGTTTTTT
CASSFTVDNEKLFF
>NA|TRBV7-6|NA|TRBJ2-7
TGTGCCAGCAGCCCCATCCCAGTGGGCTCGGGGGAGCAGTACTTC
CASSPIPVGSGEQYF
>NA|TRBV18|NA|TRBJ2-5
TGTGCCAGCTCACTGGGACTTGCTGGCCAAGAGACCCAGTACTTC
CASSLGLAGQETQYF
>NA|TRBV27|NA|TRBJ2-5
TGTGCCAGCAGCCTCTTTGGCGCGACCAGGGAGACCCAGTACTTC
CASSLFGATRETQYF
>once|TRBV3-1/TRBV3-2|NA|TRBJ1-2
TGTGCCAGCGCCAATACAGGGTTTGGCTACACCTTC
CASANTGFGYTF
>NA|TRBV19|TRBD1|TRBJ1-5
TGTGCCAGTAGGAGAGGACAGGGGGCCAGAAATCAGCCCCAGCATTTT
CASRRGQGARNQPQHF
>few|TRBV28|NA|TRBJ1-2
TGTGCCAGCAGTTTAGGGGTGGGGACATATGGCTACACCTTC
CASSLGVGTYGYTF
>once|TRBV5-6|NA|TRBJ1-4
TGTGCCAGCAGCTTGGTCTTCGGCGGAGATGAAAAACTGTTTTTT
CASSLVFGGDEKLFF
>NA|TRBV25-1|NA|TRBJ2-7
TGTGCCAGCAACCAGGGGGGCTCCTACGAGCAGTACTTC
CASNQGGSYEQYF
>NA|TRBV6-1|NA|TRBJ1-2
TGTGCCAGCAGTGAATTATCCCCGGGACACCAAGCTAACTATGGCTACACCTTC
CASSELSPGHQANYGYTF
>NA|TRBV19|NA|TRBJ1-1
TGTGCCAGTAGTATAGATCAGGGGACACTGAACACTGAAGCTTTCTTT
CASSIDQGTLNTEAFF
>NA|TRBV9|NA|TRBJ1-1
TGTGCCAGCAGAGGGGGCACTGAAGCTTTCTTT
CASRGGTEAFF
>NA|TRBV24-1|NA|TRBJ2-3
TGTGCCACCAGTGACCCGGGCGGAGGGGGCCGGTCTGATACGCAGTATTTT
CATSDPGGGGRSDTQYF
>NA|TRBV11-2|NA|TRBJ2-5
TGTGCCAGCAGCTTAACGGGGGAGACCCAGTACTTC
CASSLTGETQYF
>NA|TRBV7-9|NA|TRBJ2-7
TGTGCCAGCAGCTTAAGTATTAGCTCCTACGAGCAGTACTTC
CASSLSISSYEQYF
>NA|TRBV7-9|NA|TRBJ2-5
TGTGCCAGCAGCTTAGCGCCGGACCAAGAGACCCAGTACTTC
CASSLAPDQETQYF
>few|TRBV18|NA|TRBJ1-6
TGTGCCAGCTCACCTCAAAGTTCGTCGGCGGGAAATTCACCCCTCCACTTT
CASSPQSSSAGNSPLHF
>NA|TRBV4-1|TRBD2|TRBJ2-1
TGCGCCAGCAGCCAAGTAATAATCATTCGCGGGAGTAGTCACAATGAGCAGTTCTTC
CASSQVIIIRGSSHNEQFF
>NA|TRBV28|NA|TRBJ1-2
TGTGCCAGCAGTGACCCGGGGAACGTTGGCTACACCTTC
CASSDPGNVGYTF
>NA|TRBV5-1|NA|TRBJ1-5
TGCGCCAGCAGCTTGGGTCCAGGGGATGGCAATCAGCCCCAGCATTTT
CASSLGPGDGNQPQHF
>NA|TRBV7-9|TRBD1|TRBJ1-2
TGTGCCAGCAGCATGCAGGGGGTTTGGAATGGCTACACCTTC
CASSMQGVWNGYTF
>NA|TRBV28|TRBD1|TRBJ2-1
TGTGCCAGCAGCCTGATACAGGGGAATGAGCAGTTCTTC
CASSLIQGNEQFF
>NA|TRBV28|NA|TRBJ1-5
TGTGCCAGCCTCCTGGGAGGGGGAAATAGCAATCAGCCCCAGCATTTT
CASLLGGGNSNQPQHF
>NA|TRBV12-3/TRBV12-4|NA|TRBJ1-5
TGTGCCAGCAGCGGGATAACGGGGAATCCCCAGCATTTT
CASSGITGNPQHF
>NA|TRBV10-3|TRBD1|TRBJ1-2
TGTGCCATCAGTGAGTCGAGGGACAGCGTCGTCTATGGCTACACCTTC
CAISESRDSVVYGYTF
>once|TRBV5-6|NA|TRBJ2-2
TGTGCCAGCAGCTTTTTATCCAGGGGAGATACCGGGGAGCTGTTTTTT
CASSFLSRGDTGELFF
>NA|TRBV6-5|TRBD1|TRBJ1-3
TGTGCCAGCAGTTTGACAGGGGGAGTTGGAAACACCATATATTTT
CASSLTGGVGNTIYF
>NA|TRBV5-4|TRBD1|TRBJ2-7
TGTGCCAGCAGCTCGAGGACAGGGAGCGACGAGCAGTACTTC
CASSSRTGSDEQYF
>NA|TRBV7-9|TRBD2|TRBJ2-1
TGTGCCAGCAGCTACGGGGCTAGCGGGTCCTACAATGAGCAGTTCTTC
CASSYGASGSYNEQFF
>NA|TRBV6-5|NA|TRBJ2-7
TGTGCCAGCTGGGACTCCGAGCAGTACTTC
CASWDSEQYF
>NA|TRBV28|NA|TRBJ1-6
TGTGCCAGCTTACATCAAGGGGATTCACCCCTCCACTTT
CASLHQGDSPLHF
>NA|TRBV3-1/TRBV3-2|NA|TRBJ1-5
TGTGCCAGCAGCCAAGATCGGCGGCGAAATCAGCCCCAGCATTTT
CASSQDRRRNQPQHF
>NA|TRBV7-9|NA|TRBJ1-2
TGTGCCAGCAGCCCGGGTCTGGGGCTGGGTGGCTACACCTTC
CASSPGLGLGGYTF
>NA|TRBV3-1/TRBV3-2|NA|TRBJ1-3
TGTGCCAGCAGCCAAGGTACTGGAAACACCATATATTTT
CASSQGTGNTIYF
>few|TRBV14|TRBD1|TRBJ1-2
TGTGCCAGCAGCCCAAGGGTCACAGGGGCTAACTATGGCTACACCTTC
CASSPRVTGANYGYTF
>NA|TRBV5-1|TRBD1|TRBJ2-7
TGCGCCAGCAGCCCGGACAGGGACGAGCAGTACTTC
CASSPDRDEQYF
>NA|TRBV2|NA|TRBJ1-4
TGTGCCAGCAGTAGGGAGGTTTCAACTAATGAAAAACTGTTTTTT
CASSREVSTNEKLFF
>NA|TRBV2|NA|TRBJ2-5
TGTGCCAGCGACCCAAGGGCGGGAAGACCTGAGGAGACCCAGTACTTC
CASDPRAGRPEETQYF
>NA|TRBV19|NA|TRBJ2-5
TGTGCCAGTAGCCTCGTGGGGGGGACCCAGTACTTC
CASSLVGGTQYF
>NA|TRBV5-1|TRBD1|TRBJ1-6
TGCGCCAGCAGCTCGAGGACAGGGGCGGACTCACCCCTCCACTTT
CASSSRTGADSPLHF
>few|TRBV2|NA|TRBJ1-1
TGTGCCAGCAACGGACTTACGAACACTGAAGCTTTCTTT
CASNGLTNTEAFF